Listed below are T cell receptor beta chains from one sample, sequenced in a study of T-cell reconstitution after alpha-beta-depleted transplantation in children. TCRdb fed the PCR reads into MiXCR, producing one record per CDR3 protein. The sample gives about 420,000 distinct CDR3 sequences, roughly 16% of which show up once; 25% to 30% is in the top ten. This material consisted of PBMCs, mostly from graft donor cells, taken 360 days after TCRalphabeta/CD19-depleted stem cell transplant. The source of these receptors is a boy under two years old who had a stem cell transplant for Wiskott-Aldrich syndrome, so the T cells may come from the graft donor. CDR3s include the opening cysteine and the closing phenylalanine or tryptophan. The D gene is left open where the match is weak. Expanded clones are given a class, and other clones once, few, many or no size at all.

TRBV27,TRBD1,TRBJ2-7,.,TGTGCCAGCAGTCCAAGAAGGGACAGGGGGAGTTACGAGCAGTACTTC,CASSPRRDRGSYEQYF
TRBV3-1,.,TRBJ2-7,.,TGTGCCAGCAGCCAAGACGGCCTTCTAGTGAGAGAGCAGTACTTC,CASSQDGLLVREQYF
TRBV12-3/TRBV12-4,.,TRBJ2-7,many,TGTGCCAGCAGCCGGGACCTAGCCTACGAGCAGTACTTC,CASSRDLAYEQYF
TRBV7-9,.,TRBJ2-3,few,TGTGCCAGCAGCCAAGCAGGGATCACAGATACGCAGTATTTT,CASSQAGITDTQYF
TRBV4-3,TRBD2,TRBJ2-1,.,TGCGCCAGCAGCAAGGGACTAGCGGGATGGTATGAGCAGTTCTTC,CASSKGLAGWYEQFF
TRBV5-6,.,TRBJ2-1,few,TGTGCCAGCAGCTTATTCCTAATTCAGGACAATGAGCAGTTCTTC,CASSLFLIQDNEQFF
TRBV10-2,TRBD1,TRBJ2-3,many,TGCGCCAGCAGTAAACTTCTGACAGGGGGAGATACGCAGTATTTT,CASSKLLTGGDTQYF
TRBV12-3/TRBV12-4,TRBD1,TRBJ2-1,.,TGTGCCAGCAGGGTGCGCGGGACAGGGGCATACAATGAGCAGTTCTTC,CASRVRGTGAYNEQFF
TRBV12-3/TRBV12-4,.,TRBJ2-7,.,TGTGCCAGCAGTTTTAAAGCGACCTACGAGCAGTACTTC,CASSFKATYEQYF
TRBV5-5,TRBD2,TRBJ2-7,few,TGTGCCAGCAGCTTGGGGGGCGGGAGGCGATACGAGCAGTACTTC,CASSLGGGRRYEQYF
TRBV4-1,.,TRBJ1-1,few,TGCGCCAGCAGCCAAGACTGGGCCAGTTCGAAAGAAGCTTTCTTT,CASSQDWASSKEAFF
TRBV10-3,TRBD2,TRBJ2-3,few,TGTGCCATCAGTGACTGGCTAGCGGGATTAAAACCCTATACGCAGTATTTT,CAISDWLAGLKPYTQYF
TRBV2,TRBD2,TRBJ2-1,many,TGTGCCAGCAGTGGGCCTAGCGGGAAAGGCAATGAGCAGTTCTTC,CASSGPSGKGNEQFF
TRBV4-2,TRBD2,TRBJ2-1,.,TGTGCCAGCAGCCAGGGCGGGGGAAGCTCCTACAATGAGCAGTTCTTC,CASSQGGGSSYNEQFF
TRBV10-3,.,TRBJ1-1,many,TGTGCCATCAGTGGTGCCTTGGTAGAGACTGAAGCTTTCTTT,CAISGALVETEAFF
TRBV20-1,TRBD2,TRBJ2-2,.,TGCAGTGCAGAACCTAGCGGGAGACGCACCGGGGAGCTGTTTTTT,CSAEPSGRRTGELFF
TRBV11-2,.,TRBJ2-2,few,TGTGCCAGCAGCTTATTGGGAGTCGGGGAGCTGTTTTTT,CASSLLGVGELFF
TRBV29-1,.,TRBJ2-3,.,TGCAGCGCGGACCCTGGGACATTTCAGTATTTT,CSADPGTFQYF
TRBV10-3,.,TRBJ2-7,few,TGTGCCATCCAGACAGCTTCCTACGAGCAGTACTTC,CAIQTASYEQYF
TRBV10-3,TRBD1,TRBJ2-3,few,TGTGCCATCACGGGACAGGGGACCACAGATACGCAGTATTTT,CAITGQGTTDTQYF
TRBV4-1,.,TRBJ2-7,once,TGCGCCAGCAGCCAGACAGTAGTGGGTGAGCAGTACTTC,CASSQTVVGEQYF
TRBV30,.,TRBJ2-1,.,TGTGCCTGGAGTGTACGGTTAGGGGAACACAATGAGCAGTTCTTC,CAWSVRLGEHNEQFF
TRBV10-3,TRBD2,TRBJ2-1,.,TGTGCCATCAGGGGGACTAGCAAGGGTGAGCAGTTCTTC,CAIRGTSKGEQFF
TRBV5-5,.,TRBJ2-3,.,TGTGCCAGCAGCTTGAACCAGGGGTTGGCAGATACGCAGTATTTT,CASSLNQGLADTQYF
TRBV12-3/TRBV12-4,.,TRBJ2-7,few,TGTGCCAGCAGTTTAGGCAGGGTTTCCTACGAGCAGTACTTC,CASSLGRVSYEQYF
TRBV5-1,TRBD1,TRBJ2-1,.,TGCGCCAGCAGCTTCCCACCGGGACAGAGCCACAATGAGCAGTTCTTC,CASSFPPGQSHNEQFF
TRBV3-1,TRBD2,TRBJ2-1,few,TGTGCCAGCAGCGATTTCTATGGGTGGCGGGAGGGAGGGAATGAGCAGTTCTTC,CASSDFYGWREGGNEQFF
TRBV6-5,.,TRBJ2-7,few,TGTGCCAGCAGTTACCGCGGCAGGTCTGGGGAGCAGTACTTC,CASSYRGRSGEQYF
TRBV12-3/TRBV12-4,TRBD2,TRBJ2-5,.,TGTGCCAGCAGTCCCCGGACTAGCGGGACCCCCCAAGAGACCCAGTACTTC,CASSPRTSGTPQETQYF
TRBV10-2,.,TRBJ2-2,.,TGCGCCAGCAGTATGCTTTTGAGCCGAGACTTCCAAAGCGGGGAGCTGTTTTTT,CASSMLLSRDFQSGELFF
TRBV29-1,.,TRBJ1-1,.,TGCAGCGTTGATGGGACGGCCGAACGGGCTGAAGCTTTCTTT,CSVDGTAERAEAFF
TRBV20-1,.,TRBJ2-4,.,TGCAGTGGGGGGGAATTCACCAAAAACATTCAGTACTTC,CSGGEFTKNIQYF
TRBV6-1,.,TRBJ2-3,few,TGTGCCAGCAGTACCAGGGGGGCCCTACGCACAGATACGCAGTATTTT,CASSTRGALRTDTQYF
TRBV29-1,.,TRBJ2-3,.,TGCAGCGTTGCGGGACTTCTTCCAGATACGCAGTATTTT,CSVAGLLPDTQYF
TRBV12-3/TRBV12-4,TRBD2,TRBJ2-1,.,TGTGCCAGCAGCCCCAGGGGCGGGAGGTTAAATGAGCAGTTCTTC,CASSPRGGRLNEQFF
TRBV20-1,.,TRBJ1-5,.,TGCAGTGCTAAAATCCCCGGGGGGCAGCCCCAGCATTTT,CSAKIPGGQPQHF
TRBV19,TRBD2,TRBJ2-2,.,TGTGCCAGTAGTATCCTGGGGGGACCGGGACTACTGTTTTTT,CASSILGGPGLLFF
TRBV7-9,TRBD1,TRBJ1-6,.,TGTGCCAGCAGCTTACCACAGGGGTCCCTCCACTTT,CASSLPQGSLHF
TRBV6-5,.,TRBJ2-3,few,TGTGCCAGCAGTTACTCGAGCAGGGTAGGAGATACGCAGTATTTT,CASSYSSRVGDTQYF
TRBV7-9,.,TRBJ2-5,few,TGTGCCAGCAGCTCCCCCCTAGAAGAGACCCAGTACTTC,CASSSPLEETQYF
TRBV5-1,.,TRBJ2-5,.,TGCGCCAGTACTGGATCAGGACGGGGACAAGAGACCCAGTACTTC,CASTGSGRGQETQYF
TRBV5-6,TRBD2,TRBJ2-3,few,TGTGCCAGCAGCTTTTTTGGGACTAGCGGGAGGAGAATATCAGATACGCAGTATTTT,CASSFFGTSGRRISDTQYF